This T cell receptor beta chain emerged from a study of patients and donors after allogeneic stem cell transplantation. A single count supports this clonotype. TCRdb re-called the RT-PCR reads with MiXCR, one entry per CDR3 protein. The sample holds approximately 170,000 distinct CDR3 sequences; 30% are singletons and the top ten take around 3%. Sample: blood, either unsorted or a sorted T cell fraction (not recorded which). The receptor comes from a human donor who was either an allogeneic HSCT recipient or a stem cell or donor lymphocyte infusion donor (not recorded which). It is not recorded whose cells these are; they may come from a transplant donor.

As DNA, the CDR3 is TGTGCCAGCAGTTTAGGCGGGGCGGGTGAGCAGTACTTC. Translation: CASSLGGAGEQYF. This chain connects TRBV12-3 or TRBV12-4 to TRBJ2-7; D might be TRBD2 (6 bases). V was trimmed by 1 base and J by 7 bases, leaving 11 bases between them. This CDR3 is 13 amino acids long.